The next 17 T cell receptor beta chains were all read from a single sample in a study of T cell changes during pregnancy in multiple sclerosis. Sequenced by immunoSEQ multiplex PCR; TCRdb stores in-frame clones only, minus some. The sample lists tens of thousands of clones; approximately 94% were seen once. The specimen comprised peripheral blood, sampled in the third trimester of pregnancy. The source is a female donor with multiple sclerosis, enrolled in a pregnancy study.

The rearrangement joins TRBV19 to TRBJ2-7; D uncertain. Trimming stripped 5 bases from V and 1 base from J, with 9 bases between. CDR1 is LNHDA, CDR2 SQIVND, per germline (reference sequence). The CDR3 length is 13 residues. Written as DNA, the CDR3 is TGTGCCAGTAGTGTCGCCGGTTCCTACGAGCAGTACTTC. Protein product: CASSVAGSYEQYF.

The rearrangement joins TRBV27 to TRBJ1-2; tentatively, D is TRBD1 (6 bases). CDR1 and CDR2 (germline): MNHEY, SMNVEV (reference sequence). The CDR3 has 15 residues. V dropped 5 bases and J dropped 3 bases, with 16 bases sitting between them. CDR3 in DNA: TGTGCCAGCAGTCCCTCCACCCGACAGGACTATGGCTACACCTTC. It is translated as CASSPSTRQDYGYTF.

This chain links TRBV27 with TRBJ2-7; TRBD1 agrees at 10 bases. Germline assignment: CDR1 MNHEY and CDR2 SMNVEV (reference sequence). The CDR3 extends over 16 amino acids. The junction had 13 bases not matched to a gene; V was cut back by 5 bases and J by 6 bases. CDR3 sequence: CASSLPGGTGVGEQYF. The CDR3 bases are TGTGCCAGCAGTCTCCCTGGTGGGACAGGGGTCGGCGAGCAGTACTTC.

This clone has more than one count but fewer than ten. The chain joins TRBV6-1 to TRBJ1-5; D is unresolved. From germline, CDR1 is MNHNS and CDR2 SASEGT. There are 15 residues in the CDR3. V shed 6 bases and J shed 3 bases, with 15 bases lying between them. The CDR3 loop reads CASRVAMTFNQPQHF. CDR3 DNA sequence: TGTGCCAGCAGGGTAGCGATGACGTTCAATCAGCCCCAGCATTTT.

V is TRBV5-6 and J is TRBJ1-1; D is ambiguous. The CDR3 is 14 amino acids. V shed 3 bases and J shed 3 bases, with 12 bases lying between them. In germline, CDR1 is SGHDT, CDR2 YYEEEE. CDR3 sequence reads: CASSSAGWDTEAFF. The CDR3 DNA reads as TGTGCCAGCAGCTCGGCAGGTTGGGACACTGAAGCTTTCTTT.

J is TRBJ2-1 and V is TRBV15; D possibly corresponds to TRBD2 (7 bases). Germline assignment: CDR1 LNHNV and CDR2 YYDKDF (reference sequence). V dropped 8 bases and J dropped 5 bases, with 16 bases sitting between them. The CDR3 is 14 amino acids. CDR3 protein: CATSAAGANNEQFF. CDR3 DNA: TGTGCCACCTCCGCGGCGGGGGCTAACAATGAGCAGTTCTTC.

The V and J genes are TRBV14 and TRBJ2-3; TRBD1 matches 8 bases. J was trimmed by 5 bases and V by 1 base; bases with no gene match: 5. This CDR3 spans 15 amino acids. The germline CDR1 and CDR2 sequences are SGHDN and FVKESK. DNA for the CDR3: TGTGCCAGCAGCCAAGGACAGGGGAGACAAGATACGCAGTATTTT. Protein sequence: CASSQGQGRQDTQYF.

Worth noting for this clone: One junction end disagrees with the germline gene, perhaps due to a read error. The rearrangement joins TRBV18 to TRBJ1-4; possibly TRBD1 for D (5 bases). The CDR3 sequence is 18 residues long. The germline V gene encodes CDR1 KGHSH and CDR2 LQKENI. CDR3 protein: CASSPPVSGEEGNEKLFF. The CDR3 region has the DNA TGTGCCAGCTCCCCACCGGTATCGGGGGAAGAGGGGAATGAAAAACTGTTTTTT.

On this clone: This sample includes further DNA sequences coding for the same CDR3. The V and J genes are TRBV29-1 and TRBJ2-3; 7 bases map to TRBD2. The CDR3 covers 13 residues. The trim removed 4 bases at V and 5 bases at J, leaving 6 bases unmatched. CDR1 and CDR2 from the germline V gene are SQVTM and ANQGSEA. As DNA, the CDR3 is TGCAGCGTTGGGGCGGGGGAGGAAGATACGCAGTATTTT. Amino acid sequence: CSVGAGEEDTQYF.

This clone was seen a single time. An end of the junction differs from the germline gene, which may be a read error. The J gene is TRBJ1-1, the V gene TRBV15; the match to TRBD1 covers 7 bases. Per germline, CDR1 LNHNV and CDR2 YYDKDF (reference sequence). This CDR3 comprises 16 residues. The chain's CDR3 is CATSGDRADMNTEAFF. The DNA for the CDR3 is TGTGCCACCAGCGGAGACAGGGCCGATATGAACACTGAAGCTTTCTTT.

This chain joins TRBV14 and TRBJ1-2; D possibly corresponds to TRBD1 (5 bases). V was shortened by 2 bases and J by 4 bases, with 8 bases between the two germline ends. This CDR3 region has 13 residues. Germline assignment: CDR1 SGHDN and CDR2 FVKESK. The CDR3 DNA is TGTGCCAGCAGCCAACTCAGGGCCTATGGCTACACCTTC. As protein: CASSQLRAYGYTF.

This chain uses TRBV11-2 with TRBJ1-2; D is ambiguous. V lost 1 base and J lost 0, with 9 bases in between. Germline CDR1 and CDR2: SGHAT and FQNNGV. The CDR3 is 15 amino acids. CDR3 DNA: TGTGCCAGCAGCTTAGGGCATACGTCTAACTATGGCTACACCTTC. Translated: CASSLGHTSNYGYTF.

The chain is built from TRBV5-4 and TRBJ2-1, with D possibly TRBD2 on 6 matching bases. Germline V lookup: CDR1 SGHNT, CDR2 YYREEE (reference sequence). This CDR3 contains 15 residues. The V and J ends lost 4 bases and 6 bases respectively, with 17 bases between them. This CDR3 reads CASSQTSGPPNEQFF. CDR3 bases: TGTGCCAGCAGCCAGACTAGTGGCCCACCCAATGAGCAGTTCTTC.

The chain couples TRBV19 to TRBJ1-2, with D perhaps TRBD1 (5 bases). This CDR3 has 13 residues. Germline values: CDR1 LNHDA, CDR2 SQIVND (reference sequence). Trimming stripped 5 bases from V and 5 bases from J, with 12 bases between. The DNA of the CDR3 is TGTGCCAGTAGTTCTACAGGAGATTATGGCTACACCTTC. Protein: CASSSTGDYGYTF.

The V call is TRBV2, the J call TRBJ1-1; D uncertain. This CDR3 is 15 amino acids long. The germline CDR1 and CDR2 sequences are SNHLY and FYNNEI. V was clipped by 1 base and J by 3 bases, with 12 bases between them. CDR3 in DNA: TGTGCCAGCAGTGAAGGGAGGATATCGTACACTGAAGCTTTCTTT. Protein sequence: CASSEGRISYTEAFF. Combining the CDR3 with reference TRBV2 and TRBJ1-1 gives the whole variable domain EPEVTQTPSHQVTQMGQEVILRCVPISNHLYFYWYRQILGQKVEFLVSFYNNEISEKSEIFDDQFSVERPDGSNFTLKIRSTKLEDSAMYFCASSEGRISYTEAFFGQGTRLTVV.

This chain connects TRBV19 to TRBJ2-1, with D tentatively TRBD1 (6 bases). The CDR3 contains 16 residues. CDR1 and CDR2 (germline): LNHDA, SQIVND (reference sequence). The V gene lost 3 bases and the J gene lost 3 bases, with 15 bases spanning the gap. The CDR3 DNA is TGTGCCAGTAGTATTTTACAGGGAAGCGGCTACAATGAGCAGTTCTTC. Its protein is CASSILQGSGYNEQFF.

The V gene is TRBV6-1, the J gene TRBJ1-4; the match to TRBD1 covers 7 bases. Per germline, CDR1 MNHNS and CDR2 SASEGT. Trimming at V came to 8 bases and at J to 5 bases, leaving 11 bases not matched to a gene. The CDR3 has 15 amino acids. CDR3 sequence: CASRRPGTENEKLFF. The CDR3 DNA is TGTGCCAGCCGGCGTCCCGGGACAGAGAATGAAAAACTGTTTTTT.